This T cell receptor beta chain was sequenced during a study of blood T cells in healthy people across ages. As to this clonotype: Mismatch with germline at one junction end may stem from a read error.

With a J-beta primer mix and a sample-barcoded 5' primer, a second PCR ran about 6 to 11 cycles. TCRdb redid the calling of the 5' RACE reads with MiXCR, one entry per CDR3 protein. The sample records fewer than 750,000 distinct CDR3 sequences, approximately 52% being singletons. Germline CDR1 and CDR2: SQVTM and ANQGSEA. The CDR3 totals 13 residues. The sample consisted of blood. This clonotype originated in an elderly woman in good health. V and J are TRBV29-1 and TRBJ2-7; 9 positions agree with TRBD2. CDR3 DNA sequence: TGCAGCGTCGAAGGACTAGCGTCAGGGGAGCAGTACTTC. It codes for CSVEGLASGEQYF.